This entry features one TCR beta chain sequence. This specimen comes from a study of T cell changes during pregnancy in multiple sclerosis. Germline V gene lookup returns CDR1 DFQATT and CDR2 SNEGSKA (reference sequence). The CDR3 loop spans 11 amino acids. The V gene lost 1 base and the J gene lost 4 bases, with 4 bases spanning the gap. Clones were read by immunoSEQ multiplex PCR, and TCRdb kept only the in-frame ones, dropping some. The sample carries 70,000 to 95,000 clones, roughly 93% recorded once. This sequence was found in a female donor with multiple sclerosis, enrolled in a pregnancy study. This material consisted of peripheral blood, taken in the second trimester of pregnancy. The J gene is TRBJ1-1, the V gene TRBV20-1, with D unclear. CDR3 sequence: CSARVVTEAFF. The CDR3 nucleotides read TGCAGTGCTAGAGTAGTCACTGAAGCTTTCTTT.